This T cell receptor (beta chain) appears in the sequencing data of a study of T cell repertoires in cytomegalovirus infection. Study context: Both CMV infection and a matching HLA type were indicated by public TCR beta signatures.

One entry per CDR3 protein results from TCRdb running MiXCR on the reads. Among 250,000 to 300,000 distinct CDR3 sequences, roughly an eighth were seen once, and the ten largest hold 7% to 9.5%. Worth noting for this clonotype: Its specificity is not known. Being one base from a much bigger clone, this may be a read error.

Unmatched junction bases numbered 12, after V lost 9 bases and J lost 4 bases. This CDR3 region has 15 residues. Germline V gene lookup returns CDR1 SGHVS and CDR2 FNYEAQ. Study conclusions and caveats: HLA-C-restricted CMV clonotypes gave the most frequent clonotype in two of eight donors.

This sequence joins TRBV7-6 and TRBJ1-1; 9 nucleotides align to TRBD1. The material sequenced was PBMCs. This receptor was taken from a human donor in good health (CMV status not recorded). Some clones in this sample may be carry-over from other donors' samples. The DNA of the CDR3 is TGTGCCAGAAGCGGTTGGGGGACAGGGAGCACTGAAGCTTTCTTT. Its translation: CARSGWGTGSTEAFF.